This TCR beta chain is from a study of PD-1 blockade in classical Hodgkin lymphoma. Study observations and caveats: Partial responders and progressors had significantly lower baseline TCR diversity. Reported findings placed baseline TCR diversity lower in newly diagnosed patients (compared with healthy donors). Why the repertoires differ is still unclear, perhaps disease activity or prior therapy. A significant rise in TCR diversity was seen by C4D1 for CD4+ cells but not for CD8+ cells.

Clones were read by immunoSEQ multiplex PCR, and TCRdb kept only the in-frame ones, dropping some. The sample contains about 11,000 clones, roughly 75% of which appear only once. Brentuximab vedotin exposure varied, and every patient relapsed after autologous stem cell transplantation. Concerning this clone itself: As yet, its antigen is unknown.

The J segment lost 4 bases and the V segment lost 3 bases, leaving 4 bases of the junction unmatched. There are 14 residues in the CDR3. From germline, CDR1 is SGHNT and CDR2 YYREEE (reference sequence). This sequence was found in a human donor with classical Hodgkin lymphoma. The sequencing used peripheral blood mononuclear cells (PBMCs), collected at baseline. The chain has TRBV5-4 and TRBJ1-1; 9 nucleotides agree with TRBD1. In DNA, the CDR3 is TGTGCCAGCAGCTGGGACAGGGCGGGCACTGAAGCTTTCTTT. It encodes CASSWDRAGTEAFF.